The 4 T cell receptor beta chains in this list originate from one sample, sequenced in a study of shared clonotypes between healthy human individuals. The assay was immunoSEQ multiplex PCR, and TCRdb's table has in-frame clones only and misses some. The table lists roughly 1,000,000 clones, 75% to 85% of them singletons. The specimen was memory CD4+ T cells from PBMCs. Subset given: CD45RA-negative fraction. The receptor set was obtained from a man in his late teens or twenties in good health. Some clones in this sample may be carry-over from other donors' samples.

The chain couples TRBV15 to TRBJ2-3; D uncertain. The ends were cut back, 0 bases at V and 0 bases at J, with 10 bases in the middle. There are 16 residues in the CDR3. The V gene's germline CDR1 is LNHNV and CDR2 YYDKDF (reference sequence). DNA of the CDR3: TGTGCCACCAGCAGAGATGCGGCCAGAAGCACAGATACGCAGTATTTT. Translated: CATSRDAARSTDTQYF.

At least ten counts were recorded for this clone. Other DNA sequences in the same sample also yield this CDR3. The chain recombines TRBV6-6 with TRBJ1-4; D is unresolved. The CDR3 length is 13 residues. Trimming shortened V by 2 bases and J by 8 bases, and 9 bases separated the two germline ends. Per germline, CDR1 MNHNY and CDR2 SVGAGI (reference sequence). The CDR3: CASSYRVSEKLFF. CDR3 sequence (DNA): TGTGCCAGCAGTTACCGAGTTAGCGAAAAACTGTTTTTT.

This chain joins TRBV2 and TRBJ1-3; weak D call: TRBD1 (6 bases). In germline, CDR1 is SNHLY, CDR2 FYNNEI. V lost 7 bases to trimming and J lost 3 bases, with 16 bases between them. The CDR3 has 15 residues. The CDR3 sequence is CASTPEGGGGNTIYF. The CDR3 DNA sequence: TGTGCCAGCACCCCGGAAGGGGGAGGTGGAAACACCATATATTTT. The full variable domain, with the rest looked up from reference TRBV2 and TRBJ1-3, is EPEVTQTPSHQVTQMGQEVILRCVPISNHLYFYWYRQILGQKVEFLVSFYNNEISEKSEIFDDQFSVERPDGSNFTLKIRSTKLEDSAMYFCASTPEGGGGNTIYFGEGSWLTVV.

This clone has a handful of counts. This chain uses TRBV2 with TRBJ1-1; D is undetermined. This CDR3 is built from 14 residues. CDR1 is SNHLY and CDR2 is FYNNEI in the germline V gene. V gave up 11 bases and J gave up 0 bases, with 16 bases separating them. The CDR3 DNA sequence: TGTGCCCTGAAAAAGGAGATCATGAACACTGAAGCTTTCTTT. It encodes CALKKEIMNTEAFF.